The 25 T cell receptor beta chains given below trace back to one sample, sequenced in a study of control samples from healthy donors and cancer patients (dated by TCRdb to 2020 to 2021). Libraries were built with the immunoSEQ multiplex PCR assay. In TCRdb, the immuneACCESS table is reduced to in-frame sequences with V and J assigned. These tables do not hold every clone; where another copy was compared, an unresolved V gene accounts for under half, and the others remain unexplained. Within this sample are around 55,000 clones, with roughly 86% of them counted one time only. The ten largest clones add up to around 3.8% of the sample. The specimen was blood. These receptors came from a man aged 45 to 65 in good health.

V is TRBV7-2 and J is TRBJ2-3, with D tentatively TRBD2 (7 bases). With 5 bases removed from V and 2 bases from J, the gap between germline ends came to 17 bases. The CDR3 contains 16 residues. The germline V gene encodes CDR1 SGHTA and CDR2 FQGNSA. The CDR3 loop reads CASSPGVGGPTDTQYF. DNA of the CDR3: TGTGCCAGCAGCCCAGGGGTGGGAGGGCCCACAGATACGCAGTATTTT.

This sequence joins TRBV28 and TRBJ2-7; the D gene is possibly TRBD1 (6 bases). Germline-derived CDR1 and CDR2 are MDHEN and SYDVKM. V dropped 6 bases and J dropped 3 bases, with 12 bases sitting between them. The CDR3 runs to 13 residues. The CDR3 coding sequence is TGTGCCAGCAGAACCGGGACATACTACGAGCAGTACTTC. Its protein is CASRTGTYYEQYF.

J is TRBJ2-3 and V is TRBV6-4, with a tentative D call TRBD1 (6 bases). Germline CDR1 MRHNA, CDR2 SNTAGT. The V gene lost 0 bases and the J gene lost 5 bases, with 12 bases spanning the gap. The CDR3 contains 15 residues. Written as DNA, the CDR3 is TGTGCCAGCAGTGACTCCACAGGGCCTGGAGATACGCAGTATTTT. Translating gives CASSDSTGPGDTQYF.

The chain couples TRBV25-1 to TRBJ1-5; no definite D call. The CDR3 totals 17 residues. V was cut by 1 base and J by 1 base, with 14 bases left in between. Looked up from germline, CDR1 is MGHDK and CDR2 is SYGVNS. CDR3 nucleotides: TGTGCCAGCAGTGAATCTGGCAGTCTTTTGAGCAATCAGCCCCAGCATTTT. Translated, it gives CASSESGSLLSNQPQHF.

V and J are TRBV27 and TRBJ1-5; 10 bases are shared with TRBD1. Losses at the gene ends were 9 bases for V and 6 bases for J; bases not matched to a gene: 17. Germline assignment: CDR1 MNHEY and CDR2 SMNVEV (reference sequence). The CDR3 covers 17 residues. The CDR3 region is CARTLGWDRGCGQPQHF. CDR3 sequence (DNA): TGTGCCAGAACCCTAGGGTGGGACAGGGGTTGTGGTCAGCCCCAGCATTTT.

This CDR3 reads CATAPREGTDTQYF. DNA of the CDR3: TGTGCCACCGCTCCCCGGGAGGGCACAGATACGCAGTATTTT. The chain combines TRBV24-1 with TRBJ2-3; 7 bases line up with TRBD2. Germline CDR1 KGHDR, CDR2 SFDVKD. This CDR3 comprises 14 residues. The trim removed 9 bases at V and 1 base at J, leaving 6 bases unmatched.

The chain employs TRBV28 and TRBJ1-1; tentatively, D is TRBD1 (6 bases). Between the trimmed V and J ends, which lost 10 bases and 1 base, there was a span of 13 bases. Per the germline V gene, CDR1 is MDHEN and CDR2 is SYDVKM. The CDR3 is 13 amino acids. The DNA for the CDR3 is TGTGCCACAGCGTCCAGGGGGAACACTGAAGCTTTCTTT. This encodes CATASRGNTEAFF.

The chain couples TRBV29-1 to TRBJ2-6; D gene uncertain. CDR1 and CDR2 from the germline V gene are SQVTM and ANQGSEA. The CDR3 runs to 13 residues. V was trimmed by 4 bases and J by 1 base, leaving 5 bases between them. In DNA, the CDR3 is TGCAGCGTTGTTGTATCTGGGGCCAACGTCCTGACTTTC. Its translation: CSVVVSGANVLTF. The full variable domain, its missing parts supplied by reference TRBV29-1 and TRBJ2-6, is SAVISQKPSRDICQRGTSLTIQCQVDSQVTMMFWYRQQPGQSLTLIATANQGSEATYESGFVIDKFPISRPNLTFSTLTVSNMSPEDSSIYLCSVVVSGANVLTFGAGSRLTVL.

In DNA form, the CDR3 reads TGTGCCAGCAGCTCTAACGAGTACCAAGAGACCCAGTACTTC. Translated, it gives CASSSNEYQETQYF. V and J are TRBV7-6 and TRBJ2-5; no firm D call. The CDR3 contains 14 residues. Germline CDR1 SGHVS, CDR2 FNYEAQ. V was shortened by 4 bases and J by 0 bases, with 9 bases between the two germline ends.

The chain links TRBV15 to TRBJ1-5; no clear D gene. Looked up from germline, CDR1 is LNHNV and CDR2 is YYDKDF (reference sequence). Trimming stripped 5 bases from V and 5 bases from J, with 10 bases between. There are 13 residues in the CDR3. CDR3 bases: TGTGCCACCAGCGGAGGGTCGGATCAGCCCCAGCATTTT. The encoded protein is CATSGGSDQPQHF.

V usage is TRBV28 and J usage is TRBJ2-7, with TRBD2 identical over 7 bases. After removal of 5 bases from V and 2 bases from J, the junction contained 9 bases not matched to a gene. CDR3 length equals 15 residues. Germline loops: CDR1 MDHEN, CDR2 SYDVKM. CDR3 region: CASSRSREGPYEQYF. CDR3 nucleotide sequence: TGTGCCAGCAGTAGGTCCAGGGAGGGTCCCTACGAGCAGTACTTC.

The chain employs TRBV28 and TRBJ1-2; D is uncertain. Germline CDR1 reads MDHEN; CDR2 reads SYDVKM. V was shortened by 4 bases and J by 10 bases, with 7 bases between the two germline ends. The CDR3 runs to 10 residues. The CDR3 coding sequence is TGTGCCAGCAGTTCGGAGTTCTACACCTTC. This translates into CASSSEFYTF.

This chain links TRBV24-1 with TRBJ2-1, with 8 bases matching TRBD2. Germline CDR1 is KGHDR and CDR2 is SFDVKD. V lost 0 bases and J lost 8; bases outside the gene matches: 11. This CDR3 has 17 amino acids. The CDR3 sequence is CATSDLPGTRGADEQFF. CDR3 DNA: TGTGCCACCAGTGATTTGCCAGGGACTAGAGGGGCCGATGAGCAGTTCTTC.

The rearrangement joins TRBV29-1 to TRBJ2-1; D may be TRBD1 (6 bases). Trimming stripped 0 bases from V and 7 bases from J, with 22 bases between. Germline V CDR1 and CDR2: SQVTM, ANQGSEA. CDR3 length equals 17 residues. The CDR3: CSVEDHVGAGQGNEQFF. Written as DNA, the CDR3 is TGCAGCGTTGAAGATCACGTGGGGGCAGGGCAGGGGAATGAGCAGTTCTTC.

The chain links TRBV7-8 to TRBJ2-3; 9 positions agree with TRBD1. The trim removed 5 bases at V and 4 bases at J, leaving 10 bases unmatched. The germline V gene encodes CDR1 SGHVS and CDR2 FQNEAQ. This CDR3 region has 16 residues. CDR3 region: CASSPLGTGSSDTQYF. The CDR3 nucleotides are TGTGCCAGCAGCCCACTTGGGACAGGGAGTTCAGATACGCAGTATTTT.

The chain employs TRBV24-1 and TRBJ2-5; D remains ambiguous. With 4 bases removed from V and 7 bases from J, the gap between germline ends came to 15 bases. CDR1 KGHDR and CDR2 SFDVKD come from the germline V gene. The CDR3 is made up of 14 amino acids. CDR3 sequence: CATSDPRSVTTQYF. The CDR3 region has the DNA TGTGCCACCAGTGACCCTCGGTCCGTTACGACCCAGTACTTC.

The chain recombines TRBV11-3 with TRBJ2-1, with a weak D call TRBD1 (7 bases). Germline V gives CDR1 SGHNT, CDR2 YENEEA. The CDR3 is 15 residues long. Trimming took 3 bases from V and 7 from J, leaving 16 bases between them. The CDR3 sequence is CASSLEAGGLNEQFF. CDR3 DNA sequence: TGTGCCAGCAGCTTGGAGGCAGGGGGGCTTAATGAGCAGTTCTTC. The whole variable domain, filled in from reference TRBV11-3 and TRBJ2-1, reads EAGVVQSPRYKIIEKKQPVAFWCNPISGHNTLYWYLQNLGQGPELLIRYENEEAVDDSQLPKDRFSAERLKGVDSTLKIQPAELGDSAVYLCASSLEAGGLNEQFFGPGTRLTVL.

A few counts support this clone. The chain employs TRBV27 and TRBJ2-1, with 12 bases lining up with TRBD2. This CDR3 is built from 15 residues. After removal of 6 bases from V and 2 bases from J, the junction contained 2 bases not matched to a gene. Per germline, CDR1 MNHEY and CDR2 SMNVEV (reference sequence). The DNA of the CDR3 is TGTGCCAGCAGCCGGACTAGCGGGGCCTACAATGAGCAGTTCTTC. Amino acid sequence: CASSRTSGAYNEQFF.

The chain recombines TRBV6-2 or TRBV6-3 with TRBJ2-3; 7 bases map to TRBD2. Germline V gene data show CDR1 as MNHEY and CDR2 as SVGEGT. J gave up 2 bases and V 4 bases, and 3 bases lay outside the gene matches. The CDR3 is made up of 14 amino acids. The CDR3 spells CASSSGGDTDTQYF. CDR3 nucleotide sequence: TGTGCCAGCAGTTCGGGGGGAGACACAGATACGCAGTATTTT.

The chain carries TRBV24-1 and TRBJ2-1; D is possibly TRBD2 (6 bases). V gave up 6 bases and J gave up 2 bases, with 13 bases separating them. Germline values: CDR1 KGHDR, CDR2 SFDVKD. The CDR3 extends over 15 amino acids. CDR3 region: CATSHPGGTYNEQFF. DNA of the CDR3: TGTGCCACCAGTCACCCCGGCGGGACCTACAATGAGCAGTTCTTC.

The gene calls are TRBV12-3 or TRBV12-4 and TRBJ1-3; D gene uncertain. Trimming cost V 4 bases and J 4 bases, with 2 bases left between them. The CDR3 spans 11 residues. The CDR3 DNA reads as TGTGCCAGCAGTTACGGAAACACCATATATTTT. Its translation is CASSYGNTIYF.

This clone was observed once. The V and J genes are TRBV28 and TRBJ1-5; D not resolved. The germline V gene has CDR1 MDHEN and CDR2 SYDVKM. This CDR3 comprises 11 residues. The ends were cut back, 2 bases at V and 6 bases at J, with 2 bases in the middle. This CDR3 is CASSLGQPQHF. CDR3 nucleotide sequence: TGTGCCAGCAGTTTAGGTCAGCCCCAGCATTTT.

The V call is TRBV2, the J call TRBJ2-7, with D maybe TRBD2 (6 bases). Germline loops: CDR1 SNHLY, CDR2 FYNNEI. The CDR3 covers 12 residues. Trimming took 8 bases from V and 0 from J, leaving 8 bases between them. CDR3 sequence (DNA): TGTGCCAGCGGGAGGCGCTCCTACGAGCAGTACTTC. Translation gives CASGRRSYEQYF.

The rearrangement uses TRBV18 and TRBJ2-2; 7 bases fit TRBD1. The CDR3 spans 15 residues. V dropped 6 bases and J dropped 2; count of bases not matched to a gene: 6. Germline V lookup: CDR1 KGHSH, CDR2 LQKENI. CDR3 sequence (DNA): TGTGCCAGCTCTCCGACAGGGAGCAACACCGGGGAGCTGTTTTTT. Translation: CASSPTGSNTGELFF.

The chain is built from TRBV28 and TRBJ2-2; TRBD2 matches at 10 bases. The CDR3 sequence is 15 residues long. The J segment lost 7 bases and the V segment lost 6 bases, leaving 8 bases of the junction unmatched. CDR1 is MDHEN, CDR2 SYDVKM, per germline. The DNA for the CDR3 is TGTGCCAGCAGGGACCCAAGCGGGAGGGGCGGGGAGCTGTTTTTT. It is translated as CASRDPSGRGGELFF.